What follows are 27 T cell receptor beta chains derived from one specimen sequenced in a study of shared clonotypes between healthy human individuals. Profiled with immunoSEQ multiplex PCR; TCRdb holds only in-frame clones, not every one. The sample has 520,000 or so clones; 79% are singletons. The sample comprised PBMCs. These TCRs come from a woman aged 35 to 49 in good health. Some clones in this sample may be carry-over from other donors' samples.

V usage is TRBV28 and J usage is TRBJ1-4; D is undetermined. Trimming took off 5 bases at V and 4 bases at J, with 11 bases between the two ends. The CDR3 covers 14 residues. Germline CDR1 MDHEN, CDR2 SYDVKM. This chain's CDR3 is CASSAWGYNEKLFF. The CDR3 nucleotides read TGTGCCAGCAGTGCTTGGGGATATAATGAAAAACTGTTTTTT.

About this clone: It may be a read error: a sequence one base away is much more abundant. The chain links TRBV2 to TRBJ1-2; D is perhaps TRBD1 (5 bases). Germline CDR1 and CDR2: SNHLY and FYNNEI. The V end lost 3 bases, the J end lost 7 bases, and 12 bases lay between the germline ends. The CDR3 extends over 13 amino acids. CDR3 amino acids: CASSDSGHRGYTF. The CDR3 nucleotides read TGTGCCAGCAGTGACTCAGGGCATCGTGGCTACACCTTC.

This clone has only a few counts. This chain uses TRBV6-1 with TRBJ2-7; D is unresolved. V was pared by 1 base and J by 1 base, with 11 bases between. Per the germline V gene, CDR1 is MNHNS and CDR2 is SASEGT. The CDR3 sequence is 15 residues long. In DNA, the CDR3 is TGTGCCAGCAGTGAAGAGGGTTTCCCTTCCTACGAGCAGTACTTC. Its translation is CASSEEGFPSYEQYF.

The genes are TRBV6-5 and TRBJ2-2; D is undetermined. The CDR3 loop spans 15 amino acids. V lost 7 bases, J lost 3 bases, and 15 bases lay in between. The germline V gene encodes CDR1 MNHEY and CDR2 SVGAGI. CDR3 residues: CASTRSRVDTGELFF. The CDR3 region has the DNA TGTGCCAGCACCCGAAGCCGAGTAGACACCGGGGAGCTGTTTTTT.

The J gene is TRBJ2-7, the V gene TRBV7-2, with TRBD2 matching over 10 bases. CDR1 and CDR2 from the germline V gene are SGHTA and FQGNSA. J lost 3 bases, V lost 5 bases, and 4 bases had no gene match. The CDR3 has 14 amino acids. The CDR3 region has the DNA TGTGCCAGCAGCGAGGGACTAGCGCGCTACGAGCAGTACTTC. It yields the protein CASSEGLARYEQYF.

The chain links TRBV5-8 to TRBJ2-7; 11 nucleotides align to TRBD1. This CDR3 has 15 residues. Germline values: CDR1 SGHTS, CDR2 YDEGEE. V trimming: 2 bases; J trimming: 0 bases; junction bases outside the gene matches: 1. CDR3: CASSFGTGGSYEQYF. The CDR3 bases are TGTGCCAGCAGCTTTGGGACAGGGGGCTCCTACGAGCAGTACTTC.

The chain joins TRBV18 to TRBJ2-1, with 13 positions matching TRBD2. The CDR3 contains 16 residues. V shed 5 bases, J shed 5 bases, and the junction held 6 bases outside the gene matches. The germline CDR1 and CDR2 sequences are KGHSH and LQKENI. The CDR3 reads CASSFGLAGANNEQFF. The CDR3 DNA reads TGTGCCAGCTCATTTGGACTAGCGGGGGCAAACAATGAGCAGTTCTTC.

The CDR3, as DNA: TGTGCCAGCAGCCCACGGGGGGGCCCTGGGCGGGCCACCGGGGAGCTGTTTTTT. Translating it yields CASSPRGGPGRATGELFF. The rearrangement links TRBV7-9 to TRBJ2-2; 8 nucleotides line up with TRBD2. The CDR3 contains 18 residues. CDR1 and CDR2 (germline): SEHNR, FQNEAQ (reference sequence). The V segment lost 5 bases and the J segment 4 bases; nucleotides outside the gene matches: 15.

The chain links TRBV7-2 to TRBJ2-3; D might be TRBD1 (5 bases). CDR1 is SGHTA and CDR2 is FQGNSA in the germline V gene. The V end was cut by 5 bases, the J end by 10 bases, with 13 bases between. This CDR3 comprises 12 residues. The CDR3 region has the DNA TGTGCCAGCAGCGAAGCAGGGCCATCGCAGTATTTT. Translation: CASSEAGPSQYF.

The rearrangement links TRBV6-4 to TRBJ2-6; unclear D gene. Trimming shortened V by 6 bases and J by 0 bases, and 12 bases separated the two germline ends. The CDR3 is 16 amino acids. Germline assignment: CDR1 MRHNA and CDR2 SNTAGT. The CDR3, as DNA: TGTGCCAGCAGCGTATCACGGAACTCTGGGGCCAACGTCCTGACTTTC. Protein sequence: CASSVSRNSGANVLTF.

The rearrangement uses TRBV27 and TRBJ2-1; the match to TRBD2 covers 12 bases. After removal of 0 bases from V and 12 bases from J, the junction contained 6 bases not matched to a gene. CDR1 is MNHEY, CDR2 SMNVEV, per germline (reference sequence). The CDR3 loop spans 15 amino acids. For the CDR3, the DNA is TGTGCCAGCAGTTTATCCCTCGGACTAGCGGGAACGCAGTTCTTC. Its protein is CASSLSLGLAGTQFF.

The genes are TRBV5-1 and TRBJ2-3; 7 bases align to TRBD1. Germline trimming cut 0 bases from V and 2 bases from J; bases unmatched to any gene: 9. This CDR3 is 17 amino acids long. Germline CDR1 is SGHRS and CDR2 is YFSETQ. In DNA, the CDR3 is TGCGCCAGCAGCTTGGGACCGGACAGGCTGATCACAGATACGCAGTATTTT. Translated: CASSLGPDRLITDTQYF.

This sequence joins TRBV6-1 and TRBJ2-2, with D tentatively TRBD2 (6 bases). The CDR3 is made up of 14 amino acids. V lost 6 bases, J lost 4 bases, and 12 bases lay in between. Germline lookup yields CDR1 MNHNS and CDR2 SASEGT. The CDR3 reads CASRRDSSTGELFF. CDR3 nucleotides: TGTGCCAGCAGACGGGACTCAAGCACCGGGGAGCTGTTTTTT.

The table lists this clone with a count of one. The V call is TRBV10-1, the J call TRBJ2-3; D uncertain. The CDR3 has 13 amino acids. Germline lookup yields CDR1 WNHNN and CDR2 SYGVQD (reference sequence). With 6 bases removed from V and 0 bases from J, the gap between germline ends came to 7 bases. CDR3 loop: CASRKKSTDTQYF. Written as DNA, the CDR3 is TGCGCCAGCAGAAAAAAAAGCACAGATACGCAGTATTTT.

This chain connects TRBV7-8 to TRBJ1-5; 7 bases map to TRBD1. Germline V gene sequence: CDR1 SGHVS, CDR2 FQNEAQ. Trimming at V came to 5 bases and at J to 1 base, leaving 2 bases not matched to a gene. The CDR3 consists of 14 residues. The chain's CDR3 is CASSSRGSNQPQHF. CDR3 coding DNA: TGTGCCAGCAGCAGCAGGGGGAGCAATCAGCCCCAGCATTTT. The complete variable domain, with remaining parts taken from reference TRBV7-8 and TRBJ1-5, reads GAGVSQSPRYKVAKRGQDVALRCDPISGHVSLFWYQQALGQGPEFLTYFQNEAQLDKSGLPSDRFFAERPEGSVSTLKIQRTQQEDSAVYLCASSSRGSNQPQHFGDGTRLSIL.

This clone turned up a few times. This CDR3 reads CAISTSGGEETQYF. CDR3 nucleotides: TGTGCCATCAGTACTAGCGGGGGGGAAGAGACCCAGTACTTC. The chain uses TRBV10-3 and TRBJ2-5, with 13 bases matching TRBD2. This CDR3 spans 14 amino acids. Germline V gives CDR1 ENHRY, CDR2 SYGVKD. V was pared by 5 bases and J by 3 bases, with 0 bases of the junction left unmatched.

The chain carries TRBV4-3 and TRBJ1-4, with unresolved D. Between the trimmed V and J ends, which lost 1 base and 0 bases, there was a span of 9 bases. Germline loops: CDR1 LGHNA, CDR2 YSLEER. There are 16 residues in the CDR3. CDR3 coding DNA: TGCGCCAGCAGCCAAGCAGCGAGAGCAACTAATGAAAAACTGTTTTTT. Amino acid sequence: CASSQAARATNEKLFF.

This clone came up once. This chain's CDR3 is CASSGDRAPYEQYF. Written as DNA, the CDR3 is TGTGCCAGCAGCGGTGACAGGGCTCCCTACGAGCAGTACTTC. J is TRBJ2-7 and V is TRBV9, with 7 nucleotides matching TRBD1. The CDR3 is 14 residues long. In germline, CDR1 is SGDLS, CDR2 YYNGEE. V trimming: 3 bases; J trimming: 2 bases; junction bases outside the gene matches: 5.

The gene calls are TRBV19 and TRBJ1-5; the D gene is possibly TRBD1 (5 bases). The CDR3 is 15 residues long. V lost 2 bases, J lost 5 bases, and 13 bases lay in between. The V gene's germline CDR1 is LNHDA and CDR2 SQIVND (reference sequence). In DNA form, the CDR3 reads TGTGCCAGTAGTATAAGACGGACAATGGATCAGCCCCAGCATTTT. Translation gives CASSIRRTMDQPQHF.

The genes are TRBV27 and TRBJ2-7; TRBD2 is a possible D gene (5 bases). The CDR3 is made up of 14 amino acids. V was pared by 0 bases and J by 2 bases, with 8 bases between. Per germline, CDR1 MNHEY and CDR2 SMNVEV (reference sequence). CDR3 nucleotide sequence: TGTGCCAGCAGTTTATCGGCCGGGACCTACGAGCAGTACTTC. It encodes CASSLSAGTYEQYF.

V usage is TRBV9 and J usage is TRBJ2-7, with 9 bases identical to TRBD1. Germline assignment: CDR1 SGDLS and CDR2 YYNGEE. This CDR3 contains 15 residues. Losses at the gene ends were 4 bases for V and 1 base for J; bases not matched to a gene: 6. Here the CDR3 DNA reads TGTGCCAGCAGCACGGGACAGGGAATTTCCTACGAGCAGTACTTC. Its translation: CASSTGQGISYEQYF.

The gene calls are TRBV21-1 and TRBJ2-7; the D call in the table, TRBD2, was not verified against the DNA. TRBV21-1 is tagged as a pseudogene. The CDR3 runs to 14 residues. CDR3 loop: CASSTEWISYEQYF. DNA for the CDR3: TGTGCCAGCAGCACGGAGTGGATCTCCTACGAGCAGTACTTC.

The rearrangement uses TRBV4-1 and TRBJ2-3, with 13 bases lining up with TRBD2. The ends lost 3 bases at V and 8 bases at J; junction bases unmatched: 8. The CDR3 extends over 16 amino acids. Looked up from germline, CDR1 is MGHRA and CDR2 is YSYEKL. Here the CDR3 reads CASSHLLAGGLGTQYF. In DNA, the CDR3 is TGCGCCAGCAGCCATCTACTAGCGGGAGGGTTGGGTACGCAGTATTTT.

The chain uses TRBV9 and TRBJ2-7, with D unclear. V was trimmed by 7 bases and J by 0 bases, leaving 14 bases between them. Germline V lookup: CDR1 SGDLS, CDR2 YYNGEE. This CDR3 is built from 14 residues. The CDR3 sequence is CASGPPLNSYEQYF. As DNA, the CDR3 is TGTGCCAGCGGGCCCCCGCTGAACTCCTACGAGCAGTACTTC. The variable domain in full, with the rest retrieved from reference TRBV9 and TRBJ2-7, is DSGVTQTPKHLITATGQRVTLRCSPRSGDLSVYWYQQSLDQGLQFLIQYYNGEERAKGNILERFSAQQFPDLHSELNLSSLELGDSALYFCASGPPLNSYEQYFGPGTRLTVT.

Here the CDR3 reads CASSLRDTKEQFF. In DNA form, the CDR3 reads TGTGCCAGCAGCCTCCGGGACACAAAGGAGCAGTTCTTC. The rearrangement uses TRBV2 and TRBJ2-1; D possibly corresponds to TRBD1 (6 bases). Trimming stripped 6 bases from V and 10 bases from J, with 16 bases between. Germline V gives CDR1 SNHLY, CDR2 FYNNEI. CDR3 length equals 13 residues.

This chain connects TRBV28 to TRBJ2-7; D unclear. The V end was cut by 3 bases, the J end by 0 bases, with 12 bases between. Germline V gives CDR1 MDHEN, CDR2 SYDVKM. This CDR3 comprises 15 residues. The CDR3 bases are TGTGCCAGCAGTTTCCCCGGTTCCACCTCCTACGAGCAGTACTTC. Amino acids: CASSFPGSTSYEQYF. Looking up the rest from reference TRBV28 and TRBJ2-7 gives the full variable domain: DVKVTQSSRYLVKRTGEKVFLECVQDMDHENMFWYRQDPGLGLRLIYFSYDVKMKEKGDIPEGYSVSREKKERFSLILESASTNQTSMYLCASSFPGSTSYEQYFGPGTRLTVT.

A few counts support this clone. V usage is TRBV5-6 and J usage is TRBJ1-1; D may be TRBD1 (5 bases). V lost 2 bases, J lost 3 bases, and 14 bases lay in between. The CDR3 length is 15 residues. The germline gives CDR1 SGHDT, CDR2 YYEEEE. The CDR3 loop reads CASSFSGGADTEAFF. CDR3 in DNA: TGTGCCAGCAGCTTTTCCGGGGGTGCGGACACTGAAGCTTTCTTT.